One sample yielded the 26 T cell receptor beta chains listed below, sequenced in a study of CD4 T cell repertoires in COVID-19. TCRdb keeps only in-frame clones here, not all; method: immunoSEQ multiplex PCR. The sample lists about 1,700 clones; 15% to 20% were seen once. The antigens of these receptors remain unknown. The specimen comprised memory CD4+ T cells, cultured in vitro, sampled after recovery from COVID-19. These receptors all come from a human donor who had COVID-19.

Sample share makes this clone large. The chain employs TRBV7-8 and TRBJ2-7, with TRBD2 matching 10 bases. Germline CDR1 is SGHVS and CDR2 is FQNEAQ. Trimming removed 5 bases from V and 3 bases from J; junction bases left unmatched: 4. The CDR3 is 14 amino acids. The CDR3 DNA sequence: TGTGCCAGCAGCCAAAGGACTAGCGGCTACGAGCAGTACTTC. As protein: CASSQRTSGYEQYF.

This clone is medium-sized in the sample. V gene TRBV7-6 combines with J gene TRBJ2-1; D assignment may be TRBD1 or TRBD2 (6 bases each). Per germline, CDR1 SGHVS and CDR2 FNYEAQ. This CDR3 region has 16 residues. V lost 1 base, J lost 9 bases, and 19 bases lay in between. The CDR3 coding sequence is TGTGCCAGCAGCTTAGTGGGGGCGGGGACCCCTCTTGAGCAGTTCTTC. Its translation is CASSLVGAGTPLEQFF.

This clone qualifies as large. The CDR3 sequence is CASSPRQGHGYTF. In DNA, the CDR3 is TGTGCCAGCAGTCCAAGACAGGGCCATGGCTACACCTTC. The chain is built from TRBV12-3 or TRBV12-4 and TRBJ1-2; 7 bases agree with TRBD1. CDR3 size: 13 residues. The junction had 6 bases not matched to a gene; V was cut back by 5 bases and J by 6 bases.

This clone appeared a few times. The rearrangement links TRBV6-5 to TRBJ1-2; D is ambiguous. Germline V gene lookup returns CDR1 MNHEY and CDR2 SVGAGI. The ends were cut back, 7 bases at V and 4 bases at J, with 16 bases in the middle. The CDR3 is made up of 14 amino acids. The CDR3, as DNA: TGTGCCAGCAATCCAGGACGGACCTCCTATGGCTACACCTTC. This sequence encodes CASNPGRTSYGYTF.

This clone is termed medium-sized. The chain couples TRBV5-1 to TRBJ2-3; TRBD2 matches 9 bases. Per germline, CDR1 SGHRS and CDR2 YFSETQ. This CDR3 comprises 16 residues. J gave up 4 bases and V 0 bases, and 6 bases lay outside the gene matches. DNA for the CDR3: TGCGCCAGCAGCTTGGTGGCGGGGGGGCCGGCAGATACGCAGTATTTT. It specifies CASSLVAGGPADTQYF.

This clone has only a few counts. V usage is TRBV18 and J usage is TRBJ1-2; D uncertain. Germline-derived CDR1 and CDR2 are KGHSH and LQKENI. The CDR3 is 14 amino acids. Trimming pared 2 bases from V and 4 bases from J, leaving 11 bases between. This CDR3 reads CASSPKREAYGYTF. In nucleotides, the CDR3 is TGTGCCAGCTCACCAAAAAGGGAGGCCTATGGCTACACCTTC.

The chain links TRBV6-5 to TRBJ1-1; TRBD1 is a possible D gene (5 bases). This CDR3 comprises 14 residues. The V gene lost 6 bases and the J gene lost 1 base, with 12 bases spanning the gap. In germline, CDR1 is MNHEY, CDR2 SVGAGI. The CDR3 region is CASRGVQRNTEAFF. The DNA of the CDR3 is TGTGCCAGCAGGGGGGTACAGAGGAACACTGAAGCTTTCTTT.

This clone has more than one count but fewer than ten. This rearrangement joins TRBV6-5 to TRBJ1-2; TRBD1 aligns across 8 bases. The germline CDR1 and CDR2 sequences are MNHEY and SVGAGI. V trimming: 8 bases; J trimming: 4 bases; junction bases outside the gene matches: 6. The CDR3 has 13 amino acids. The CDR3 nucleotides are TGTGCCAGCTCGACAGGGGCACCCTATGGCTACACCTTC. The encoded protein is CASSTGAPYGYTF.

This clone is deemed medium-sized. This chain connects TRBV14 to TRBJ2-2, with D hard to call. V lost 3 bases, J lost 7 bases, and 12 bases lay in between. CDR1 SGHDN and CDR2 FVKESK come from the germline V gene. The CDR3 loop spans 14 amino acids. The chain's CDR3 is CASSQERGIGELFF. The CDR3 DNA follows: TGTGCCAGCAGCCAGGAGAGAGGTATCGGGGAGCTGTTTTTT.

By frequency in the sample, this clone is medium-sized. The chain employs TRBV12-1 and TRBJ1-4. TRBV12-1 is an annotated pseudogene. There are 19 residues in the CDR3. In DNA form, the CDR3 reads TGTGCCAGCAGCTTTTTTTCCTGGGAAGCAGCATTCGCTAATGAAAAACTGTTTTTT. This sequence encodes CASSFFSWEAAFANEKLFF.

This clone ranks as medium-sized (0.01 to 0.1%). J is TRBJ2-5 and V is TRBV20-1, with TRBD2 matching over 8 bases. CDR1 and CDR2 (germline): DFQATT, SNEGSKA (reference sequence). V lost 7 bases, J lost 13 bases, and 11 bases stayed unmatched. The length of the CDR3 is 11 residues. CDR3 sequence reads: CSVSGGLAWYF. The CDR3 DNA sequence: TGCAGTGTTTCGGGGGGGCTAGCATGGTACTTC.

Within the sample, this clone is medium-sized (0.01 to 0.1%). J is TRBJ2-5 and V is TRBV10-2; D uncertain. The germline V gene has CDR1 WSHSY and CDR2 SAAADI. The V end was cut by 6 bases, the J end by 7 bases, with 12 bases between. The CDR3 is 12 residues long. The CDR3 region is CASRPGPGTQYF. As DNA, the CDR3 is TGCGCCAGCAGGCCAGGACCCGGGACCCAGTACTTC.

The CDR3 DNA follows: TGTGCCAGCAGCGACAGGGGCGGCACAGATACGCAGTATTTT. Its translation is CASSDRGGTDTQYF. The J gene is TRBJ2-3, the V gene TRBV6-5; 8 nucleotides align to TRBD1. J was trimmed by 1 base and V by 6 bases; bases with no gene match: 3. CDR1 MNHEY and CDR2 SVGAGI come from the germline V gene. This CDR3 contains 14 residues.

About this clone: This is likely an artifact of a read error, given a far larger clone one base away. Distinct nucleotide sequences in the sample also encode this CDR3. The rearrangement joins TRBV10-1 to TRBJ2-3, with TRBD2 matching 9 bases. The CDR3 loop spans 14 amino acids. From germline, CDR1 is WNHNN and CDR2 SYGVQD (reference sequence). The CDR3 DNA follows: TGCCCCAGCAGTGAGAGGCGGGGGGGGGATACGCAGTATTTT. It encodes CPSSERRGGDTQYF.

By share, this clone counts as medium-sized. The rearrangement joins TRBV20-1 to TRBJ2-3; 11 positions match TRBD2. Trimming at V came to 3 bases and at J to 4 bases, leaving 6 bases not matched to a gene. There are 15 residues in the CDR3. Germline-derived CDR1 and CDR2 are DFQATT and SNEGSKA (reference sequence). Here the CDR3 reads CSASILAGDSDTQYF. The CDR3 nucleotides read TGCAGTGCTAGTATACTAGCGGGAGATTCAGATACGCAGTATTTT.

This clone turned up a few times. The chain joins TRBV4-2 to TRBJ2-7; either TRBD1 or TRBD2 may fit D (5 bases each). The CDR3 runs to 15 residues. The germline V gene encodes CDR1 LGHNA and CDR2 YNFKEQ. V shed 1 base and J shed 2 bases, with 12 bases lying between them. The chain's CDR3 is CASSQAARDPYEQYF. In DNA form, the CDR3 reads TGTGCCAGCAGCCAAGCGGCCAGGGACCCCTACGAGCAGTACTTC.

By sample share, this clone is medium-sized. The same CDR3 arises from other DNA sequences in this sample as well. The CDR3 is CASSSGTFGYTF. The CDR3 DNA sequence: TGTGCCAGCAGTTCTGGGACCTTTGGCTACACCTTC. The V and J genes are TRBV12-3 or TRBV12-4 and TRBJ1-2; possibly TRBD1 for D (5 bases). V gave up 4 bases and J gave up 7 bases, with 10 bases separating them. The CDR3 is made up of 12 amino acids.

There are a few counts of this clone. The chain has TRBV6-4 and TRBJ2-7, with 9 nucleotides matching TRBD1. There are 16 residues in the CDR3. The J segment lost 1 base and the V segment lost 6 bases, leaving 10 bases of the junction unmatched. The V gene's germline CDR1 is MRHNA and CDR2 SNTAGT. The CDR3 spells CASSLAPDRGSYEQYF. DNA of the CDR3: TGTGCCAGCAGCCTTGCACCGGACAGGGGTTCCTACGAGCAGTACTTC.

By sample fraction, this clone is medium-sized. The chain is built from TRBV3-1 (or the pseudogene TRBV3-2) and TRBJ1-2, with TRBD1 matching over 7 bases. V was pared by 4 bases and J by 6 bases, with 5 bases of the junction left unmatched. CDR1 LGHDT and CDR2 YNNKEL come from the germline V gene (reference sequence). CDR3 size: 13 residues. The CDR3 region is CASSPRQGNGYTF. DNA for the CDR3: TGTGCCAGCAGCCCCCGACAGGGAAATGGCTACACCTTC.

This clone is labeled as large. This specimen includes other DNA sequences encoding the same CDR3. CDR3 nucleotide sequence: TGTGCCAGTAGTCCGACAGGGTCCAATTCACCCCTCCACTTT. Protein product: CASSPTGSNSPLHF. The V gene is TRBV19, the J gene TRBJ1-6; 7 nucleotides match TRBD1. Per germline, CDR1 LNHDA and CDR2 SQIVND (reference sequence). V gave up 5 bases and J gave up 7 bases; unmatched junction bases: 5. The CDR3 spans 14 residues. The full variable domain, its missing parts supplied by reference TRBV19 and TRBJ1-6, is DGGITQSPKYLFRKEGQNVTLSCEQNLNHDAMYWYRQDPGQGLRLIYYSQIVNDFQKGDIAEGYSVSREKKESFPLTVTSAQKNPTAFYLCASSPTGSNSPLHFGNGTRLTVT.

This clone is labeled medium-sized. The chain employs TRBV21-1 and TRBJ2-7. TRBV21-1 is a documented pseudogene. CDR3 size: 14 residues. CDR3 protein: CASTEMTGGYEQYF. In nucleotides, the CDR3 is TGTGCCAGCACCGAGATGACTGGGGGCTACGAGCAGTACTTC.

This clone was seen a handful of times. The chain recombines TRBV7-9 with TRBJ1-6; unclear D gene. The germline V gene has CDR1 SEHNR and CDR2 FQNEAQ (reference sequence). This CDR3 has 14 amino acids. V was trimmed by 0 bases and J by 7 bases, leaving 7 bases between them. The CDR3 region is CASSLARANSPLHF. The DNA for the CDR3 is TGTGCCAGCAGCTTAGCGCGAGCCAATTCACCCCTCCACTTT.

This clone was observed a few times. J is TRBJ2-3 and V is TRBV7-9; D gene unclear. Trimming pared 6 bases from V and 0 bases from J, leaving 4 bases between. The CDR3 covers 12 residues. Germline CDR1 reads SEHNR; CDR2 reads FQNEAQ (reference sequence). This CDR3 reads CASRSSTDTQYF. CDR3 bases: TGTGCCAGCAGGAGCAGCACAGATACGCAGTATTTT.

The CDR3 bases are TGTGCCAGTCGACTCCGGGCTAATGAAAAACTGTTTTTT. Protein: CASRLRANEKLFF. The V and J genes are TRBV2 and TRBJ1-4; D unclear. The ends were cut back, 9 bases at V and 3 bases at J, with 11 bases in the middle. The CDR3 covers 13 residues. CDR1 is SNHLY and CDR2 is FYNNEI in the germline V gene.

By proportion, this clone is medium-sized. The genes are TRBV24-1 and TRBJ1-5, with D possibly being TRBD1 (5 bases). CDR3 size: 16 residues. V gave up 3 bases and J gave up 6 bases, with 17 bases separating them. Germline V gives CDR1 KGHDR, CDR2 SFDVKD. In nucleotides, the CDR3 is TGTGCCACCAGTGATCGATCCAGGGTTATCGGTCAGCCCCAGCATTTT. It encodes CATSDRSRVIGQPQHF.

This clone is labeled as large. The J gene is TRBJ2-1, the V gene TRBV11-2; 12 bases fit TRBD2. V was pared by 0 bases and J by 13 bases, with 7 bases of the junction left unmatched. CDR1 and CDR2 (germline): SGHAT, FQNNGV. This CDR3 is built from 15 residues. The CDR3 here is CASSLDPGLAGPQFF. As DNA, the CDR3 is TGTGCCAGCAGCTTAGACCCGGGACTAGCGGGCCCCCAGTTCTTC. The variable domain in full, completed from reference TRBV11-2 and TRBJ2-1, reads EAGVAQSPRYKIIEKRQSVAFWCNPISGHATLYWYQQILGQGPKLLIQFQNNGVVDDSQLPKDRFSAERLKGVDSTLKIQPAKLEDSAVYLCASSLDPGLAGPQFFGPGTRLTVL.